Reported below is one T cell receptor beta chain. Its antigen remains unidentified. This specimen comes from a study of shared clonotypes between healthy human individuals. Only in-frame clones appear in the TCRdb table, and some are missing; sequencing was by immunoSEQ multiplex PCR. The top ten hold roughly 1.8% of the sample, which has 700,000 or so clones, around 72% seen once. Study donors comprised healthy, HIV-negative adults devoid of recent acute infection or vaccination. Investigators divided CD4+ cells into CD45RA+ naive and CD45RA-negative memory subsets. Study conclusions and caveats: Tissue TCR repertoires likely differ from these blood-only repertoires.

The V gene lost 2 bases and the J gene lost 4 bases, with 8 bases spanning the gap. There are 13 residues in the CDR3. Germline-derived CDR1 and CDR2 are MDHEN and SYDVKM. Sequences were obtained from memory CD4+ T cells sorted from blood. Subset: CD45RA-negative fraction. J is TRBJ1-1 and V is TRBV28; D gene uncertain. The sequence was collected from a woman aged 25 to 39 in good health. CDR3 nucleotide sequence: TGTGCCAGCAGTTTAATACACAGCACTGAAGCTTTCTTT. It encodes CASSLIHSTEAFF.